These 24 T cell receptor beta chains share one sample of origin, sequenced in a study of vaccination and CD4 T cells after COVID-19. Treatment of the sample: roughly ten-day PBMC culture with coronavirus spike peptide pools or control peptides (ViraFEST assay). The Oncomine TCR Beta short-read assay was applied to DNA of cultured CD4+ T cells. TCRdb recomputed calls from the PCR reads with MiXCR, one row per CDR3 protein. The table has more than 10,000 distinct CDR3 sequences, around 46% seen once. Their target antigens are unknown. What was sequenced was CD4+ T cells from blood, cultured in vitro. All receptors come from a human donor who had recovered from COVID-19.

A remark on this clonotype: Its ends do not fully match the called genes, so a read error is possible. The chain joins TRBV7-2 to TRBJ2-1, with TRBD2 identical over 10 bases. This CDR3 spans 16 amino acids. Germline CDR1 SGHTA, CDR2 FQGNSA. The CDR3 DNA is TGCGCCAGCAGCCAAGCGGCTAGCGGGAGTGGGGATGAGCAGTTCTTC. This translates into CASSQAASGSGDEQFF.

The CDR3 is CSAADRRSNQPQHF. CDR3 DNA: TGCAGTGCTGCGGACAGACGGAGCAATCAGCCCCAGCATTTT. The V gene is TRBV20-1, the J gene TRBJ1-5; possible D gene TRBD1, 6 bases. There are 14 residues in the CDR3. V shed 5 bases and J shed 1 base, with 12 bases lying between them. The germline gives CDR1 DFQATT, CDR2 SNEGSKA (reference sequence).

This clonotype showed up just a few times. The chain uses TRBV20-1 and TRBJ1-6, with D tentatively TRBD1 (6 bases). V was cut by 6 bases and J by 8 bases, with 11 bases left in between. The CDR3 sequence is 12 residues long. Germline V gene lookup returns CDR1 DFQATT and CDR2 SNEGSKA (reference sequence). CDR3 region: CSASRTDSPLHF. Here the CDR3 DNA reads TGCAGTGCCTCCAGGACAGATTCACCCCTCCACTTT.

CDR3 nucleotides: TGTGCCAGTCACCCACCGGGTCAGCGCCTCTCCTACGAGCAGTACTTC. Amino acid sequence: CASHPPGQRLSYEQYF. The genes are TRBV2 and TRBJ2-7; D is unresolved. Trimming left V 9 bases short and J 0 bases short, with 21 bases between. Per germline, CDR1 SNHLY and CDR2 FYNNEI. The CDR3 runs 16 residues.

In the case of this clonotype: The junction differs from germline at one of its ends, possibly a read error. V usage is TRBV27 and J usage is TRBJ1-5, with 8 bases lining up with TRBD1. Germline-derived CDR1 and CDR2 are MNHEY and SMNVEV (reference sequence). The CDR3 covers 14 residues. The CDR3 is CAGSFSGGGQPQHF. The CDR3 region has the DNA TGTGCCGGCAGTTTTTCAGGGGGCGGTCAGCCCCAGCATTTT.

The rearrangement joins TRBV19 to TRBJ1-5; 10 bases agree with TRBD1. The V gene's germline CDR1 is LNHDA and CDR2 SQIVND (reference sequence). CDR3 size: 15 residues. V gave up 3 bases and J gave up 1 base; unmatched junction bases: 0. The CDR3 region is CASSMTGGSNQPQHF. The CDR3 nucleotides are TGTGCCAGTAGTATGACAGGGGGCAGCAATCAGCCCCAGCATTTT.

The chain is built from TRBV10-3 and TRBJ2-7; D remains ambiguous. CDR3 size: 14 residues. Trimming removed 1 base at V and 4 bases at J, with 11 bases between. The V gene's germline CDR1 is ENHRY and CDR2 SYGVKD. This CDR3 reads CAISEFDSAYEQYF. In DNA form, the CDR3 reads TGTGCCATCAGTGAGTTCGACTCCGCTTACGAGCAGTACTTC.

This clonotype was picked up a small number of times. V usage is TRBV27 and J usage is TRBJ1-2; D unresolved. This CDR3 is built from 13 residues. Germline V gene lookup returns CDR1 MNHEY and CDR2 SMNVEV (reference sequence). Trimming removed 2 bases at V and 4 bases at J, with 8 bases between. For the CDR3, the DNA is TGTGCCAGCAGTTTAGTAAGAGGCTATGGCTACACCTTC. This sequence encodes CASSLVRGYGYTF.

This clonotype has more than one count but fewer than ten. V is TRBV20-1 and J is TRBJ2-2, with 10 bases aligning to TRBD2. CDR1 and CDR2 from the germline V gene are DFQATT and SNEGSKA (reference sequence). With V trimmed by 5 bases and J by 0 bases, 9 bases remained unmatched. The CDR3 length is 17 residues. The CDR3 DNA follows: TGCAGTGCTTCTAGCGGGAGCGCTATGACGAACACCGGGGAGCTGTTTTTT. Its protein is CSASSGSAMTNTGELFF.

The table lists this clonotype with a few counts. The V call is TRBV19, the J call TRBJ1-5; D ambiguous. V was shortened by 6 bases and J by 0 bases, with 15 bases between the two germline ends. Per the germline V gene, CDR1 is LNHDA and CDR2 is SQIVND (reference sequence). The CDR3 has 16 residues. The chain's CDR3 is CASRGIGDYSNQPQHF. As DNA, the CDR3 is TGTGCCAGTAGAGGGATTGGGGATTATAGCAATCAGCCCCAGCATTTT.

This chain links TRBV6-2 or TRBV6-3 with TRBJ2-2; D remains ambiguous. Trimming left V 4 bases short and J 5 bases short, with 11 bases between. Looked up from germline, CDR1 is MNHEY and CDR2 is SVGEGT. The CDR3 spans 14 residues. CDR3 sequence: CASSFSTQTGELFF. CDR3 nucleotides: TGTGCCAGCAGTTTCTCCACTCAGACCGGGGAGCTGTTTTTT.

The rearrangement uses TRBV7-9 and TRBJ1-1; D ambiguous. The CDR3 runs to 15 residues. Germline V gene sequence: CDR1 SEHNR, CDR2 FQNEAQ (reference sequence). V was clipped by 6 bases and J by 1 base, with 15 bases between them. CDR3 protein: CASRSRGDRNTEAFF. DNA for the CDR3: TGTGCCAGCAGGTCCCGGGGAGATAGGAACACTGAAGCTTTCTTT.

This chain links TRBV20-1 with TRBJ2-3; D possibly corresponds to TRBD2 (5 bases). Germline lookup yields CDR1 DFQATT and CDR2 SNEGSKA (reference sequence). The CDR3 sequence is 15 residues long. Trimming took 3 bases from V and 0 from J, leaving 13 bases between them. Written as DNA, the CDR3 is TGCAGTGCTAGTAGTCGGGATGGGAGCACAGATACGCAGTATTTT. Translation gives CSASSRDGSTDTQYF.

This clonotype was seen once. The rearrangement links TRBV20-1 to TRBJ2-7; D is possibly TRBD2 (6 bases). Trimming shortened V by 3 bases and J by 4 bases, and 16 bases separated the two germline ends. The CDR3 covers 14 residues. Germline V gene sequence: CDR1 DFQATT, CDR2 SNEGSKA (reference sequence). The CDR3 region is CSARTPGGMYEQYF. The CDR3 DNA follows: TGCAGTGCTAGGACCCCAGGCGGGATGTACGAGCAGTACTTC.

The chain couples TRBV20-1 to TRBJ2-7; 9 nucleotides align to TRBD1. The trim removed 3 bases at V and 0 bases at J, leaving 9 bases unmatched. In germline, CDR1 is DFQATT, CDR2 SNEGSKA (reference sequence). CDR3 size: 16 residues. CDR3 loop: CSASGDRELYSYEQYF. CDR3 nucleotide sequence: TGCAGTGCTAGTGGGGACAGGGAGCTTTACTCCTACGAGCAGTACTTC.

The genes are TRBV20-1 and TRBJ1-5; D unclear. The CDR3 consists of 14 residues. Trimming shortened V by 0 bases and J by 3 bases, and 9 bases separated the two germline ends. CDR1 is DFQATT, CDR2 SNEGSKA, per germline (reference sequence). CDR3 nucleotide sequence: TGCAGTGCTAGAGAGGGGAATTACAATCAGCCCCAGCATTTT. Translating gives CSAREGNYNQPQHF.

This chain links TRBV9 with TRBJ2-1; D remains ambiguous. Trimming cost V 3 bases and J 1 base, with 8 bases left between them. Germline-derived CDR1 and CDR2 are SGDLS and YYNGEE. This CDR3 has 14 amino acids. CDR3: CASSETTSYNEQFF. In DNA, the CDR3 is TGTGCCAGCAGCGAAACTACTTCCTACAATGAGCAGTTCTTC.

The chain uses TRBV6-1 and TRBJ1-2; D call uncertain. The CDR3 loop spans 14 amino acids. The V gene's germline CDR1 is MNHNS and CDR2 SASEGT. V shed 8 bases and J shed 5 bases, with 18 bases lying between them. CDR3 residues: CASGPRQRLYGYTF. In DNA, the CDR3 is TGTGCCAGCGGACCGCGGCAGCGGCTATATGGCTACACCTTC.

CDR3: CATSDLSPPYGYTF. The CDR3 bases are TGTGCCACCAGTGATTTAAGCCCCCCCTATGGCTACACCTTC. The chain carries TRBV24-1 and TRBJ1-2; D remains ambiguous. With 1 base removed from V and 4 bases from J, the gap between germline ends came to 9 bases. Germline assignment: CDR1 KGHDR and CDR2 SFDVKD. The CDR3 is 14 residues long.

This CDR3 is CASTPGRSSNQPQHF. DNA of the CDR3: TGTGCCAGCACCCCCGGCAGAAGTAGCAATCAGCCCCAGCATTTT. The gene calls are TRBV12-3 or TRBV12-4 and TRBJ1-5; D uncertain. The CDR3 consists of 15 residues. V was pared by 7 bases and J by 0 bases, with 13 bases between.

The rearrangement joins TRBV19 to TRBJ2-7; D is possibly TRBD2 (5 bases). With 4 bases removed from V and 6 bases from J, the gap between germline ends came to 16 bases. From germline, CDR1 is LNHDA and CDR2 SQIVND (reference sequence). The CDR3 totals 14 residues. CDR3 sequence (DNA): TGTGCCAGTAGTACAACGGTCGGGGTTACCGAGCAGTACTTC. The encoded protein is CASSTTVGVTEQYF.

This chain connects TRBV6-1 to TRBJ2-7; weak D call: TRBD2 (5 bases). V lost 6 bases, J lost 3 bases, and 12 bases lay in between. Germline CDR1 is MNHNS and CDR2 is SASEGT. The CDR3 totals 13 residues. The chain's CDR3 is CASRNPGYYEQYF. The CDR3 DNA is TGTGCCAGCAGAAATCCGGGATACTACGAGCAGTACTTC.

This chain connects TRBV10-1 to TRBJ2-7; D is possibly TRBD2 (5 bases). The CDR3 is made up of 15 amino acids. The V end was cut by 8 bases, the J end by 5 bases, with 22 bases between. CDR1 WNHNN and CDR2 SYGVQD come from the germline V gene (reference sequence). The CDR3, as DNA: TGCGCCAGCCGTCATACTAGACGGAGATACCACGAGCAGTACTTC. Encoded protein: CASRHTRRRYHEQYF.

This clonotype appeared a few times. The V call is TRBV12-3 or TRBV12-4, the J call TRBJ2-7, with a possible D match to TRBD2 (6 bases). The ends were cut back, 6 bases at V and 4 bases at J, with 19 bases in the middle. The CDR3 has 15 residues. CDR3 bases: TGTGCCAGCAGATCCGGAGGGTATCCCTCATACGAGCAGTACTTC. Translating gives CASRSGGYPSYEQYF.